This entry describes one T cell receptor (beta chain). PCR employed 60 Vbeta and 13 Jbeta primers. The protocol was immunoSEQ multiplex PCR, while the TCRdb copy is restricted to in-frame clones and leaves out a portion. The sample records around 170,000 clones, over 70% being singletons. The data stem from a study of cytomegalovirus exposure and HLA in healthy donors. Trimming left V 4 bases short and J 0 bases short, with 15 bases between. Germline CDR1 is MNHEY and CDR2 is SMNVEV (reference sequence). This CDR3 contains 16 residues. The chain employs TRBV27 and TRBJ1-2, with D possibly being TRBD1 (6 bases). The specimen was PBMCs. This clonotype was obtained from a man between 50 and 59 years old in good health and CMV-seronegative. This chain's CDR3 is CASSSPFRGANYGYTF. CDR3 bases: TGTGCCAGCAGTTCTCCCTTCAGGGGAGCTAACTATGGCTACACCTTC.